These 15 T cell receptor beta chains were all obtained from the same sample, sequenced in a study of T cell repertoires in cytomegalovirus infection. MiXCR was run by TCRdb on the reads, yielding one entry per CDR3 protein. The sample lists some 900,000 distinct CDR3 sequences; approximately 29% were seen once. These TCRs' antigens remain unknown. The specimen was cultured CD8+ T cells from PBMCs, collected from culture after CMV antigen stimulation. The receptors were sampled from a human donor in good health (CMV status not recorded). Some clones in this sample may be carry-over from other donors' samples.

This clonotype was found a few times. Written as DNA, the CDR3 is TGTGCCACCAGAGGACCTGGGGCCAACGTCCTGACTTTC. Its protein product is CATRGPGANVLTF. V usage is TRBV7-6 and J usage is TRBJ2-6, with D unclear. This CDR3 spans 13 amino acids. CDR1 is SGHVS, CDR2 FNYEAQ, per germline. V was pared by 10 bases and J by 2 bases, with 9 bases between.

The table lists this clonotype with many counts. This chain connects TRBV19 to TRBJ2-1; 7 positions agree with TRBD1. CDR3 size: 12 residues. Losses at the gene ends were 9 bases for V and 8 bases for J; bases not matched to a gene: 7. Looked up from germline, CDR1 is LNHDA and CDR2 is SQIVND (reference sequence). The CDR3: CASSQTGDEQFF. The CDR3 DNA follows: TGTGCCAGCAGTCAAACAGGGGATGAGCAGTTCTTC. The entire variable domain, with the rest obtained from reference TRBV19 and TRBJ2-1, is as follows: DGGITQSPKYLFRKEGQNVTLSCEQNLNHDAMYWYRQDPGQGLRLIYYSQIVNDFQKGDIAEGYSVSREKKESFPLTVTSAQKNPTAFYLCASSQTGDEQFFGPGTRLTVL.

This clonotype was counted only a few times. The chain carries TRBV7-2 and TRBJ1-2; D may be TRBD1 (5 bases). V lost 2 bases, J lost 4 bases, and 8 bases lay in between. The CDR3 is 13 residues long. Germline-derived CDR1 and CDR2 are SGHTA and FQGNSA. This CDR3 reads CASSLQGPYGYTF. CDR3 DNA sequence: TGTGCCAGCAGCTTACAGGGTCCCTATGGCTACACCTTC.

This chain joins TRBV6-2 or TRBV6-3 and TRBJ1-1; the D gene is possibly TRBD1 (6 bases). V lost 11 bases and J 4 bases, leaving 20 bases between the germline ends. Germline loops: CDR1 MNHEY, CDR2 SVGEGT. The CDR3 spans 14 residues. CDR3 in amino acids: CASQTGRGGTEAFF. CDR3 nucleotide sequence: TGTGCCTCCCAAACCGGCAGGGGAGGCACTGAAGCTTTCTTT.

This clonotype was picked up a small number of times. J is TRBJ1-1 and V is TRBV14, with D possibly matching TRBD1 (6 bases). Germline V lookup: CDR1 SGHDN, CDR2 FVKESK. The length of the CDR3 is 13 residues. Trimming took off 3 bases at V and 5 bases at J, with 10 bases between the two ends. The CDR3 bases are TGTGCCAGCAGCCATTACAGGGCTACTGAAGCTTTCTTT. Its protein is CASSHYRATEAFF.

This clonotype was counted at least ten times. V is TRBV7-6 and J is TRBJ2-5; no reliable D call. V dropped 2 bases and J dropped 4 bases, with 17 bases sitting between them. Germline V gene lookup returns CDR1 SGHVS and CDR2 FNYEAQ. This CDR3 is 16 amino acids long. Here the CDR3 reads CASSLTARTRRETQYF. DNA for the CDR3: TGTGCCAGCAGCTTAACCGCTCGCACACGTCGAGAGACCCAGTACTTC.

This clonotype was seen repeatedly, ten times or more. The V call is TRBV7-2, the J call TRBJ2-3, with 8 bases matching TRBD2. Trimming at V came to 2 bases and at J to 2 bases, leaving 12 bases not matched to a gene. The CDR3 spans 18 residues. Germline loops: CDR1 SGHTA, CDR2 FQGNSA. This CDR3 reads CASSLNRLAGGYTDTQYF. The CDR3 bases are TGTGCCAGCAGCTTAAATAGGCTCGCGGGGGGCTACACAGATACGCAGTATTTT.

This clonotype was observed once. CDR3 loop: CATSDALAGEIDTQYF. DNA of the CDR3: TGTGCCACCAGTGATGCACTAGCGGGGGAGATAGATACGCAGTATTTT. The chain couples TRBV24-1 to TRBJ2-3; 11 bases match TRBD2. The CDR3 consists of 16 residues. Germline V CDR1 and CDR2: KGHDR, SFDVKD. Germline trimming cut 3 bases from V and 5 bases from J; bases unmatched to any gene: 6.

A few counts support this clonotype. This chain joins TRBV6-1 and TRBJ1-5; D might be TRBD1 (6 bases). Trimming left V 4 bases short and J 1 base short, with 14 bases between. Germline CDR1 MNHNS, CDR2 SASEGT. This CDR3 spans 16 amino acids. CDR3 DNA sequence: TGTGCCAGCAGTGTCCACAGGGAGGAAAGCAATCAGCCCCAGCATTTT. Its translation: CASSVHREESNQPQHF.

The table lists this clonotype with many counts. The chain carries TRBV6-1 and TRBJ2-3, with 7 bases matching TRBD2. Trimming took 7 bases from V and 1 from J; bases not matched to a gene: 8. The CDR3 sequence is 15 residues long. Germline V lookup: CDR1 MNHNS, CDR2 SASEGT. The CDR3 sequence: CASNTRLARTDTQYF. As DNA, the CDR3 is TGTGCCAGCAATACAAGACTAGCCCGCACAGATACGCAGTATTTT.

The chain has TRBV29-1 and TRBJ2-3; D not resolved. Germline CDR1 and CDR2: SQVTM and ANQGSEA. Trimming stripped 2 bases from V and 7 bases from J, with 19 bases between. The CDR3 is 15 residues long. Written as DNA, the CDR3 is TGCAGCGTTGAACCCCCTCGGGTACCCACTTATACGCAGTATTTT. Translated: CSVEPPRVPTYTQYF.

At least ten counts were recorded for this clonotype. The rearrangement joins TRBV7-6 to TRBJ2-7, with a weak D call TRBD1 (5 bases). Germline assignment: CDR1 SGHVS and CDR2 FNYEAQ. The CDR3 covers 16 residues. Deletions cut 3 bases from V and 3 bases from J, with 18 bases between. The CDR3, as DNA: TGTGCCAGCAGCTTTTTGGCGGACAAGGGCTACTACGAGCAGTACTTC. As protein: CASSFLADKGYYEQYF.

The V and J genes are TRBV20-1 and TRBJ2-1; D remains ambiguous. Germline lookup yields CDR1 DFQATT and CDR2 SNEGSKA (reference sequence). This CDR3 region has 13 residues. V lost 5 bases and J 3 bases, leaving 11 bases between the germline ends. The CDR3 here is CSAYIPDYNEQFF. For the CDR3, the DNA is TGCAGTGCTTATATCCCCGACTACAATGAGCAGTTCTTC.

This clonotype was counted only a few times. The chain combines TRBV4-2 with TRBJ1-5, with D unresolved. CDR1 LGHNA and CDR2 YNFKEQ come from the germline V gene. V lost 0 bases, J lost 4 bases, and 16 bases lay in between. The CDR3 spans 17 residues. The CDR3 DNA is TGTGCCAGCAGCCAAGATCCCCGGGTACGAAAAAATCAGCCCCAGCATTTT. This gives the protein CASSQDPRVRKNQPQHF.

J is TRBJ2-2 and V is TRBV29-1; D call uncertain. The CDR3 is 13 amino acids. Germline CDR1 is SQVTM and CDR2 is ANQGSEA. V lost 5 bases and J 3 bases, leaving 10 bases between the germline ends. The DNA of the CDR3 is TGCAGCGTTTGGTCCGTGGACACCGGGGAGCTGTTTTTT. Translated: CSVWSVDTGELFF.